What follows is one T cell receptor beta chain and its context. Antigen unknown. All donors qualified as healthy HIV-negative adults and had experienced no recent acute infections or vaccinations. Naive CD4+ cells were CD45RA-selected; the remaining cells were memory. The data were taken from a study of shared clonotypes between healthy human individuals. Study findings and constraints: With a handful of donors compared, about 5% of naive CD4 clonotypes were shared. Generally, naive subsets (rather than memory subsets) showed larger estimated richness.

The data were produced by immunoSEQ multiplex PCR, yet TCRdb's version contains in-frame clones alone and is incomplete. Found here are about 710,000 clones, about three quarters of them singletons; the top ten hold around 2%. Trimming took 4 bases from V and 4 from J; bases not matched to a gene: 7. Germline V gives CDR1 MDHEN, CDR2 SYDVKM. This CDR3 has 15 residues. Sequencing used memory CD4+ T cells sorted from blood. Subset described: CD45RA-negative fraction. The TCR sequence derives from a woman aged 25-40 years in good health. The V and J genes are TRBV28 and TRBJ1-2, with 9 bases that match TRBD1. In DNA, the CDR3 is TGTGCCAGCAGTTCCGCCGGGACAGGGCTCTATGGCTACACCTTC. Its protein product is CASSSAGTGLYGYTF.